The 29 T cell receptor beta chains below come from one sample, sequenced in a study of shared clonotypes between healthy human individuals. Clones were read by immunoSEQ multiplex PCR, and TCRdb kept only the in-frame ones, dropping some. The data show 2 million to 2.5 million clones, 85% to 95% seen once. The sample was naive CD4+ T cells from PBMCs. The subset here: CD45RA+ positively selected. All receptors derive from a man aged 18 to 30 in good health. Some clones in this sample may be carry-over from other donors' samples.

The rearrangement links TRBV2 to TRBJ2-7; D may be TRBD2 (5 bases). The CDR3 consists of 12 residues. Trimming left V 6 bases short and J 4 bases short, with 10 bases between. Germline-derived CDR1 and CDR2 are SNHLY and FYNNEI. DNA of the CDR3: TGTGCCAGCAGGGAGAGGGATTACGAGCAGTACTTC. This sequence encodes CASRERDYEQYF.

The chain recombines TRBV27 with TRBJ2-1; no reliable D call. From germline, CDR1 is MNHEY and CDR2 SMNVEV (reference sequence). This CDR3 is built from 15 residues. The V end lost 3 bases, the J end lost 2 bases, and 11 bases lay between the germline ends. CDR3 region: CASSFPPSAYNEQFF. For the CDR3, the DNA is TGTGCCAGCAGTTTCCCCCCATCGGCCTACAATGAGCAGTTCTTC.

The chain joins TRBV9 to TRBJ2-7; D is undetermined. The CDR3 runs 14 residues. Germline V gives CDR1 SGDLS, CDR2 YYNGEE. Deletions cut 0 bases from V and 3 bases from J, with 10 bases between. The CDR3 protein is CASSVGVLGYEQYF. CDR3 DNA: TGTGCCAGCAGCGTAGGGGTACTCGGCTACGAGCAGTACTTC.

The chain couples TRBV28 to TRBJ2-1; 8 positions agree with TRBD2. Trimming took 7 bases from V and 0 from J; bases not matched to a gene: 8. The CDR3 loop spans 16 amino acids. Germline V gene lookup returns CDR1 MDHEN and CDR2 SYDVKM. The CDR3 DNA reads as TGTGCCAGCATCACAGCGGGAGCGAGCTCCTACAATGAGCAGTTCTTC. It is translated as CASITAGASSYNEQFF.

The chain combines TRBV28 with TRBJ2-1, with 9 positions matching TRBD2. Germline V CDR1 and CDR2: MDHEN, SYDVKM. Trimming removed 4 bases from V and 7 bases from J; junction bases left unmatched: 14. CDR3 length: 17 amino acids. The CDR3 DNA follows: TGTGCCAGCAGTTCGGCAATTCAAGCGGGAGGATCGAATGAGCAGTTCTTC. Protein: CASSSAIQAGGSNEQFF.

The V and J genes are TRBV27 and TRBJ2-5; 9 bases are a match to TRBD1. Germline V gene data show CDR1 as MNHEY and CDR2 as SMNVEV (reference sequence). The ends lost 8 bases at V and 5 bases at J; junction bases unmatched: 18. The CDR3 runs to 17 residues. The CDR3 spells CASGPYRTGEGWETQYF. The DNA for the CDR3 is TGTGCCAGCGGCCCATATCGGACAGGGGAGGGTTGGGAGACCCAGTACTTC.

The chain carries TRBV28 and TRBJ1-1; TRBD1 is a possible D gene (6 bases). The CDR3 consists of 14 residues. Germline CDR1 reads MDHEN; CDR2 reads SYDVKM. V shed 3 bases and J shed 3 bases, with 11 bases lying between them. CDR3 loop: CASSFLSGDTEAFF. Here the CDR3 DNA reads TGTGCCAGCAGTTTTCTCTCAGGGGACACTGAAGCTTTCTTT.

As concerns this clone: Other DNA variants within this sample encode the same CDR3. The chain joins TRBV10-3 to TRBJ1-4, with D possibly matching TRBD1 (6 bases). The CDR3 is 16 residues long. The germline V and J ends were trimmed by 3 bases and 3 bases, with 14 bases remaining between them. Looked up from germline, CDR1 is ENHRY and CDR2 is SYGVKD. Here the CDR3 reads CAISDPQAGANEKLFF. CDR3 DNA sequence: TGTGCCATCAGTGATCCCCAGGCAGGGGCTAATGAAAAACTGTTTTTT.

This clone was observed once. The genes are TRBV2 and TRBJ1-5; 10 nucleotides line up with TRBD1. Trimming removed 1 base from V and 7 bases from J; junction bases left unmatched: 13. Germline CDR1 reads SNHLY; CDR2 reads FYNNEI. The CDR3 consists of 18 residues. The CDR3 region is CASSEGGMTGGVGQPQHF. In DNA, the CDR3 is TGTGCCAGCAGTGAAGGGGGGATGACAGGGGGCGTTGGACAGCCCCAGCATTTT.

The V gene is TRBV10-3, the J gene TRBJ2-1; unclear D gene. The CDR3 totals 16 residues. Germline V gene data show CDR1 as ENHRY and CDR2 as SYGVKD. Trimming cost V 11 bases and J 4 bases, with 24 bases left between them. CDR3 DNA: TGTGCCTCAGACGCGATCCACTCCTCTAATTACAATGAGCAGTTCTTC. As protein: CASDAIHSSNYNEQFF.

The chain uses TRBV5-1 and TRBJ1-5, with no clear D. Trimming removed 0 bases at V and 9 bases at J, with 7 bases between. CDR1 SGHRS and CDR2 YFSETQ come from the germline V gene. This CDR3 has 12 residues. The CDR3 DNA is TGCGCCAGCAGCTTGGGGGAAGGGCCCCAGCATTTT. Amino acids: CASSLGEGPQHF.

The chain has TRBV5-4 and TRBJ2-3; 8 positions agree with TRBD2. The junction had 11 bases not matched to a gene; V was cut back by 4 bases and J by 4 bases. Germline V gives CDR1 SGHNT, CDR2 YYREEE (reference sequence). CDR3 length equals 16 residues. The CDR3 DNA follows: TGTGCCAGCAGCCCGTTTAGCGGGAAGGTGGCAGATACGCAGTATTTT. It translates to CASSPFSGKVADTQYF.

The sample holds one count of this clone. The rearrangement joins TRBV6-5 to TRBJ1-1; D gene ambiguous. Germline CDR1 MNHEY, CDR2 SVGAGI. The CDR3 covers 13 residues. Trimming removed 10 bases at V and 3 bases at J, with 15 bases between. This chain's CDR3 is CATFKQRYTEAFF. The CDR3 DNA reads as TGTGCCACCTTTAAACAGAGATACACTGAAGCTTTCTTT.

The V call is TRBV7-9, the J call TRBJ2-7; D may be TRBD1 (5 bases). The CDR3 is 14 amino acids. CDR1 SEHNR and CDR2 FQNEAQ come from the germline V gene (reference sequence). Trimming took off 3 bases at V and 3 bases at J, with 12 bases between the two ends. The CDR3 spells CASSFFQGNYEQYF. Here the CDR3 DNA reads TGTGCCAGCAGCTTTTTCCAGGGAAACTACGAGCAGTACTTC.

For this clone: The sample contains more than one DNA sequence encoding this CDR3. Here the CDR3 DNA reads TGCGCCAGCAGCTTGGACCGCGGCGGCTACACCTTC. It yields the protein CASSLDRGGYTF. The V and J genes are TRBV5-1 and TRBJ1-2; D is unclear. CDR3 length equals 12 residues. Germline V gives CDR1 SGHRS, CDR2 YFSETQ. Trimming shortened V by 0 bases and J by 8 bases, and 8 bases separated the two germline ends.

The V call is TRBV5-1, the J call TRBJ2-5, with 10 bases lining up with TRBD1. This CDR3 is built from 17 residues. The germline V gene encodes CDR1 SGHRS and CDR2 YFSETQ. V gave up 4 bases and J gave up 2 bases; unmatched junction bases: 11. CDR3 region: CASSLYPRGQGQETQYF. As DNA, the CDR3 is TGCGCCAGCAGCCTCTATCCGCGGGGACAGGGGCAAGAGACCCAGTACTTC.

The chain carries TRBV19 and TRBJ1-2; D unclear. Trimming took off 9 bases at V and 0 bases at J, with 14 bases between the two ends. This CDR3 is 14 amino acids long. Per germline, CDR1 LNHDA and CDR2 SQIVND (reference sequence). The CDR3 reads CASNEAGPNYGYTF. The CDR3 DNA reads as TGTGCCAGCAATGAGGCAGGTCCTAACTATGGCTACACCTTC.

V usage is TRBV7-2 and J usage is TRBJ2-7, with TRBD2 matching 9 bases. The CDR3 spans 14 residues. CDR1 SGHTA and CDR2 FQGNSA come from the germline V gene. With V trimmed by 8 bases and J by 4 bases, 9 bases remained unmatched. The CDR3 loop is CASGRRAGGYEQYF. In nucleotides, the CDR3 is TGTGCCAGCGGCAGGAGAGCGGGAGGTTACGAGCAGTACTTC.

The rearrangement links TRBV5-1 to TRBJ2-2; 7 bases are a match to TRBD2. In germline, CDR1 is SGHRS, CDR2 YFSETQ. This CDR3 is built from 14 residues. J was trimmed by 0 bases and V by 6 bases; bases with no gene match: 2. CDR3 amino acids: CASKGTTNTGELFF. The CDR3 DNA follows: TGCGCCAGCAAGGGGACTACGAACACCGGGGAGCTGTTTTTT. Full variable domain (missing parts from reference TRBV5-1 and TRBJ2-2): KAGVTQTPRYLIKTRGQQVTLSCSPISGHRSVSWYQQTPGQGLQFLFEYFSETQRNKGNFPGRFSGRQFSNSRSEMNVSTLELGDSALYLCASKGTTNTGELFFGEGSRLTVL.

The chain couples TRBV2 to TRBJ2-7, with TRBD1 identical over 9 bases. J was trimmed by 6 bases and V by 6 bases; bases with no gene match: 12. The CDR3 extends over 15 amino acids. From germline, CDR1 is SNHLY and CDR2 FYNNEI. The CDR3 DNA sequence: TGTGCCAGCAGGAGAACGGGACAGGGCTATTCCGAGCAGTACTTC. Translating gives CASRRTGQGYSEQYF.

The rearrangement joins TRBV5-1 to TRBJ2-6; possible D gene TRBD2, 6 bases. This CDR3 region has 15 residues. The germline CDR1 and CDR2 sequences are SGHRS and YFSETQ. The germline V and J ends were trimmed by 6 bases and 1 base, with 11 bases remaining between them. This CDR3 reads CASTVEGSGANVLTF. The CDR3 DNA follows: TGCGCCAGCACCGTGGAGGGATCTGGGGCCAACGTCCTGACTTTC.

The genes are TRBV21-1 and TRBJ1-1. TRBV21-1 is listed as a pseudogene. This CDR3 comprises 15 residues. CDR3 bases: TGTGCCAGCAACCCGGGGTGGTATGGGGTCACTGAAGCTTTCTTT. It translates to CASNPGWYGVTEAFF.

The CDR3 nucleotides are TGTGCCGCAATCGGCGGTGGGTCCTACGAGCAGTACTTC. Its translation: CAAIGGGSYEQYF. The chain recombines TRBV10-3 with TRBJ2-5; D is ambiguous. The last part of the DNA fits TRBJ2-7 better; the J call may be wrong. CDR1 is ENHRY and CDR2 is SYGVKD in the germline V gene. The CDR3 has 13 residues.

The DNA for the CDR3 is TGTGCCAGCACAGGACAACCCGGGGCCAACGTCCTGACTTTC. Translated: CASTGQPGANVLTF. The chain is built from TRBV6-1 and TRBJ2-6, with D possibly TRBD1 on 5 matching bases. The CDR3 is 14 amino acids. Between the trimmed V and J ends, which lost 7 bases and 4 bases, there was a span of 11 bases. Germline V CDR1 and CDR2: MNHNS, SASEGT.

This clone was counted once. The rearrangement links TRBV21-1 to TRBJ2-1; TRBD2 reflects the table's D call only, with no check against the DNA. TRBV21-1 is an annotated pseudogene. The CDR3 is 16 amino acids. Written as DNA, the CDR3 is TGTGCCAGCAGCAAATTCCGGGCTAGCGGGAGTAGGTTAGAGTTCTTC. Protein sequence: CASSKFRASGSRLEFF.

In this sample, this clone turned up once. The chain has TRBV28 and TRBJ1-3, with D possibly matching TRBD1 (6 bases). CDR1 MDHEN and CDR2 SYDVKM come from the germline V gene. CDR3 length: 14 amino acids. Between the trimmed V and J ends, which lost 5 bases and 0 bases, there was a span of 8 bases. The CDR3 sequence is CASSTGSSGNTIYF. In DNA, the CDR3 is TGTGCCAGCAGTACAGGGTCCTCTGGAAACACCATATATTTT.

The gene calls are TRBV19 and TRBJ1-1, with D unresolved. V gave up 3 bases and J gave up 3 bases, with 14 bases separating them. CDR1 and CDR2 from the germline V gene are LNHDA and SQIVND (reference sequence). The CDR3 extends over 15 amino acids. CDR3 region: CASSIGDSGDTEAFF. DNA for the CDR3: TGTGCCAGTAGTATTGGGGATTCCGGGGACACTGAAGCTTTCTTT. Looking up the rest from reference TRBV19 and TRBJ1-1 gives the full variable domain: DGGITQSPKYLFRKEGQNVTLSCEQNLNHDAMYWYRQDPGQGLRLIYYSQIVNDFQKGDIAEGYSVSREKKESFPLTVTSAQKNPTAFYLCASSIGDSGDTEAFFGQGTRLTVV.

The rearrangement links TRBV10-3 to TRBJ2-7; D possibly matches TRBD1 or TRBD2 (5 bases each). Germline values: CDR1 ENHRY, CDR2 SYGVKD. CDR3 length equals 12 residues. V was trimmed by 10 bases and J by 1 base, leaving 11 bases between them. Written as DNA, the CDR3 is TGTGCCAAGGGGACCAGTTCCTACGAGCAGTACTTC. Encoded protein: CAKGTSSYEQYF.

This clone was observed once. The CDR3, as DNA: TGTGCCAGCAGCCAGCGGCAGGATGGGGATACGCAGTATTTT. Translation gives CASSQRQDGDTQYF. The rearrangement links TRBV11-3 to TRBJ2-3; tentatively, D is TRBD2 (5 bases). Deletions cut 5 bases from V and 6 bases from J, with 15 bases between. Per germline, CDR1 SGHNT and CDR2 YENEEA. There are 14 residues in the CDR3.